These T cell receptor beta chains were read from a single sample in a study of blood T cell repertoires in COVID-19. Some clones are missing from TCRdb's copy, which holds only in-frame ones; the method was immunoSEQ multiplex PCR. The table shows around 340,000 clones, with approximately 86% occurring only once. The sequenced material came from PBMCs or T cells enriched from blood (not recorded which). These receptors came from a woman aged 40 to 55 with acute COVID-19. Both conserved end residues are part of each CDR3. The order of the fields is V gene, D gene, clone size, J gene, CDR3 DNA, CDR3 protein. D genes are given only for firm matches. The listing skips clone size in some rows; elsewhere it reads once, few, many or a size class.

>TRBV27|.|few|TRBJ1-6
TGTGCCAGCACTGAAGCGGGGTTGAATAATTCACCCCTCCACTTT
CASTEAGLNNSPLHF
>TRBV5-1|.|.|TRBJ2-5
TGCGCCAGCAGCTTGTCAGGGGCGCGACAAGAGACCCAGTACTTC
CASSLSGARQETQYF
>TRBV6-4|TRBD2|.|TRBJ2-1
TGTGCCAGCAGTATAGCGGGAGGACGGCAGTTCTTC
CASSIAGGRQFF
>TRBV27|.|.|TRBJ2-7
TGTGCCAGCAGTCCAACGGCAGGGCGGGAGCAGTACTTC
CASSPTAGREQYF
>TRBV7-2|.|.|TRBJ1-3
TGTGCCAGCAGCTTACGGGGGGCTTCTGGAAACACCATATATTTT
CASSLRGASGNTIYF
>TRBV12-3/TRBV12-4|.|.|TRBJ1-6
TGTGCCAGCAGTTTAATCGGGGGAGCCCTCCACTTT
CASSLIGGALHF
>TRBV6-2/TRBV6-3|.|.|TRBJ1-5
TGTGCCAGCAGTTACGGCTGGGGCCCGAGCAATCAGCCCCAGCATTTT
CASSYGWGPSNQPQHF
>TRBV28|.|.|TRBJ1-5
TGTGCCGGAAACAGGGATTTGGGCCAACAGCCCCAGCATTTT
CAGNRDLGQQPQHF
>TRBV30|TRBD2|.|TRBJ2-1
TGTGCCTGGAGTGTTAAGCTAGCGGGGCCAAACAATGAGCAGTTCTTC
CAWSVKLAGPNNEQFF
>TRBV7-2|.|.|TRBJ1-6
TGTGCCAGCAGCTTAGCCCAGGGCGCTTCACCCCTCCACTTT
CASSLAQGASPLHF
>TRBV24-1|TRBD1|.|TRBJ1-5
TGTGCCACCAGTGAAAGACAGGGACGGAGTCAGCCCCAGCATTTT
CATSERQGRSQPQHF
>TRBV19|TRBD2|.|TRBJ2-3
TGTGCCAGTAGTATAGATCGGACTAGCGGAATTAGCACAGATACGCAGTATTTT
CASSIDRTSGISTDTQYF
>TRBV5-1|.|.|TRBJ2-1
TGCGCCAGCAGCTTGGACCGGCTAGTAGTCAATGAGCAGTTCTTC
CASSLDRLVVNEQFF
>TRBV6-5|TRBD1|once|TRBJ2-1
TGTGCCAGCAGCTCAGGGGGCGTCTACAATGAGCAGTTCTTC
CASSSGGVYNEQFF
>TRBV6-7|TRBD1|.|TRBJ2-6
TGTGCCAGCAGTGCCCGGGACAGGGGGCCTTCTGGGGCCAACGTCCTGACTTTC
CASSARDRGPSGANVLTF
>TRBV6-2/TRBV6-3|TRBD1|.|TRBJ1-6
TGTGCCAGCAGTTTAAGGACAGGGGGCGTCGGGAATTCACCCCTCCACTTT
CASSLRTGGVGNSPLHF
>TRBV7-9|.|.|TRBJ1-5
TGTGCCAGCAGCTTAGAGGGGTTTTCGGAACAGCCCCAGCATTTT
CASSLEGFSEQPQHF
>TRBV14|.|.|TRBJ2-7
TGTGCCAGCAGCCAAGACCCTAACCCCTACGAGCAGTACTTC
CASSQDPNPYEQYF
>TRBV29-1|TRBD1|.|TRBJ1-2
TGCAGCGTTGGCCGCGGACAGGGAGGGTATGGCTACACCTTC
CSVGRGQGGYGYTF
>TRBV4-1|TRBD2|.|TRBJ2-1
TGCGCCAGCAGCGGGGGCGGGAGGGCCTGGGATGAGCAGTTCTTC
CASSGGGRAWDEQFF
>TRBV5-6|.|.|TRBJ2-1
TGTGCCAGCAGCGAGACAGGAGGTGTATTATACAATGAGCAGTTCTTC
CASSETGGVLYNEQFF
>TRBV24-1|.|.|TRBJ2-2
TGTGCCACCAGTTTTTCCAGGGCCACCGGGGAGCTGTTTTTT
CATSFSRATGELFF
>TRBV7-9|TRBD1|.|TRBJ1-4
TGTGCCAGCAGCCGTATTGGGACAGCTACTGCAACTAATGAAAAACTGTTTTTT
CASSRIGTATATNEKLFF
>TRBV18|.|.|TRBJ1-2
TGTGCCAGCTCACCCGGGAACCCGGGAGACTCGCCCTATGGCTACACCTTC
CASSPGNPGDSPYGYTF
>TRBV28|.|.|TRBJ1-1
TGTGCCAGCAGCCTCCTCGGGGGAGGTACTGAAGCTTTCTTT
CASSLLGGGTEAFF
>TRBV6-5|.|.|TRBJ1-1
TGTGCCAGCAGAAGGGGGAATTATGTCGCTTTCTTT
CASRRGNYVAFF
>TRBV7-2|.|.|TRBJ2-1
TGTGCCAGCAGCTTAAGCAGGGGAGACAATGAGCAGTTCTTC
CASSLSRGDNEQFF
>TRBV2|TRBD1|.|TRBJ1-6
TGTGCCAGCAGTACAAAGGGACAGGGAGCGTCACCCCTCCACTTT
CASSTKGQGASPLHF
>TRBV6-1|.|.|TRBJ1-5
TGTGCCAGCAGTGAAATAATGTCGTCCTTCAATCAGCCCCAGCATTTT
CASSEIMSSFNQPQHF
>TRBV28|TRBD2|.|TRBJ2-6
TGTGCCACCTTCGAGGGAGGGACTGGGGCCAACGTCCTGACTTTC
CATFEGGTGANVLTF
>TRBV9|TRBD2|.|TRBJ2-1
TGTGCCAGCAGCGTACCCGGACTAGCCACTGAGCAGTTCTTC
CASSVPGLATEQFF
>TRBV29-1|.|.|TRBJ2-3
TGCAGCGTTGGGGCAAACGTTCATGATACGCAGTATTTT
CSVGANVHDTQYF
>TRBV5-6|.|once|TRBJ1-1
TGTGCCAGCAGGAGGGGGAGCGTGAACACTGAAGCTTTCTTT
CASRRGSVNTEAFF
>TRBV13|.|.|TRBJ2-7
TGTGCCAGCAGTAATTTCGGGATCTCCTACGAGCAGTACTTC
CASSNFGISYEQYF
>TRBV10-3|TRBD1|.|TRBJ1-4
TGTGCCATCAAGGGGGCCGGGTGGGGTGAAAAACTGTTTTTT
CAIKGAGWGEKLFF
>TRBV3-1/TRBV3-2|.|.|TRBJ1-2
TGTGCCAGCAGCCCGAGGACAGAATCCCGCTATGGCTACACCTTC
CASSPRTESRYGYTF
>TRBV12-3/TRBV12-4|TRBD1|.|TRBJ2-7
TGTGCCAGCAGCCGGACAGGGACGGAGTACTTC
CASSRTGTEYF
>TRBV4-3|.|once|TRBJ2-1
TGCGCCAGCAGCCAAGATGGATTTCTGGGGGCAGGCAATGAGCAGTTCTTC
CASSQDGFLGAGNEQFF
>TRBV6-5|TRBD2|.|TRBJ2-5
TGTGCCAGCACCAGGACTAGCGGGAGGGAGACCCAGTACTTC
CASTRTSGRETQYF
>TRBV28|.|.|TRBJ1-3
TGTGCCAGCAGCCTGTTAGGACAGACTGGAAACACCATATATTTT
CASSLLGQTGNTIYF
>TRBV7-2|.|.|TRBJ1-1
TGTGCCAGCAGCCAGAACACTGAAGCTTTCTTT
CASSQNTEAFF
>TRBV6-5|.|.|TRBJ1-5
TGTGCCAGCAAGTCAGGGATAAGCAATCAGCCCCAGCATTTT
CASKSGISNQPQHF
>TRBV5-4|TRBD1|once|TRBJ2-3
TGTGCCAGCAGCTTTTTTGGGACAGGGGGCCGAGATACGCAGTATTTT
CASSFFGTGGRDTQYF
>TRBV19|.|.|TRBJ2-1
TGTGCCAGTAGTATATCTAGAAGCGCCTCCTACAATGAGCAGTTCTTC
CASSISRSASYNEQFF
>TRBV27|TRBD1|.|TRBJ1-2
TGTGCCAGCAGTCCTACCGGGACAGGGAGACGGGGTGGCTACACCTTC
CASSPTGTGRRGGYTF
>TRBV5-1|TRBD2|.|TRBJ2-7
TGCGCCAGCAGCTGGGTAGCGGGGCGAAGCTCCTACGAGCAGTACTTC
CASSWVAGRSSYEQYF